These 20 T cell receptor beta chains share one sample of origin, sequenced in a study of a mutant IDH1 vaccine in newly diagnosed glioma listed by TCRdb under 2021. The time point label on this specimen signifies: baseline, week 1 (first vaccination visit). In light of the paper, this sample's treatment or condition label describes: pre-vaccination baseline after standard-of-care therapy. The library was produced with the immunoSEQ multiplex PCR assay. In TCRdb, the immuneACCESS table is reduced to in-frame sequences with V and J assigned. These tables do not hold every clone; where another copy was compared, an unresolved V gene accounts for under half, and the others remain unexplained. The table for this sample lists roughly 34,000 clones; about 80% of them were counted only once. The ten largest clonotypes hold approximately 9.4% of the sample. Sequences were derived from peripheral blood mononuclear cells (PBMCs), sampled from a glioma patient treated with radiotherapy, temozolomide or both. These receptors all come from a man between 50 and 59 years old with glioma. Some clones in this sample may be carry-over from other donors' samples.

The V call is TRBV5-1, the J call TRBJ2-7; D possibly corresponds to TRBD2 (5 bases). Germline CDR1 is SGHRS and CDR2 is YFSETQ. The V end was cut by 3 bases, the J end by 6 bases, with 13 bases between. CDR3 length: 13 amino acids. The CDR3 DNA reads as TGCGCCAGCAGCTGGGAACGGAGGCGCGAGCAGTACTTC. Translation: CASSWERRREQYF.

This chain joins TRBV29-1 and TRBJ2-5, with D hard to call. The CDR3 totals 12 residues. Trimming took 3 bases from V and 5 from J, leaving 10 bases between them. CDR1 and CDR2 (germline): SQVTM, ANQGSEA. The CDR3 nucleotides read TGCAGCGTTGAGTTTGCTGGTGAGACCCAGTACTTC. Encoded protein: CSVEFAGETQYF.

The V gene is TRBV23-1, the J gene TRBJ2-4; D might be TRBD2 (5 bases). TRBV23-1 counts as an open reading frame of uncertain function. Trimming cost V 5 bases and J 3 bases, with 17 bases left between them. CDR3 length: 16 amino acids. The CDR3 DNA follows: TGCGCCAGCAGTGGCTCTGGAAGAGGGCTCAAAAACATTCAGTACTTC. Translating it yields CASSGSGRGLKNIQYF.

CDR3 residues: CASSRQSSGANVLTF. DNA of the CDR3: TGTGCCAGCAGCAGACAGAGCTCTGGGGCCAACGTCCTGACTTTC. The rearrangement links TRBV9 to TRBJ2-6, with TRBD1 as a possible D gene (5 bases). The CDR3 has 15 amino acids. Trimming took off 4 bases at V and 0 bases at J, with 8 bases between the two ends. CDR1 is SGDLS, CDR2 YYNGEE, per germline.

This chain uses TRBV7-8 with TRBJ1-4; D ambiguous. The germline V gene has CDR1 SGHVS and CDR2 FQNEAQ. This CDR3 is built from 15 residues. Trimming stripped 3 bases from V and 1 base from J, with 9 bases between. The CDR3 sequence is CASSFTDLTNEKLFF. The CDR3 DNA follows: TGTGCCAGCAGCTTTACGGATTTAACTAATGAAAAACTGTTTTTT.

This chain uses TRBV4-1 with TRBJ2-2; no reliable D call. The CDR3 is 17 residues long. With 0 bases removed from V and 0 bases from J, the gap between germline ends came to 11 bases. Germline V gene sequence: CDR1 MGHRA, CDR2 YSYEKL. CDR3 sequence: CASSQDLLYTNTGELFF. The DNA of the CDR3 is TGCGCCAGCAGCCAAGATCTTCTCTACACGAACACCGGGGAGCTGTTTTTT.

The chain recombines TRBV10-3 with TRBJ1-4; D not certain. V was cut by 8 bases and J by 0 bases, with 7 bases left in between. The CDR3 contains 13 residues. Germline assignment: CDR1 ENHRY and CDR2 SYGVKD. CDR3 loop: CAIGRATNEKLFF. The CDR3 nucleotides are TGTGCCATCGGTAGAGCAACTAATGAAAAACTGTTTTTT.

The chain uses TRBV7-2 and TRBJ2-5, with 7 bases fitting TRBD2. The CDR3 has 14 amino acids. The ends lost 1 base at V and 4 bases at J; junction bases unmatched: 3. Germline V gene lookup returns CDR1 SGHTA and CDR2 FQGNSA. The DNA for the CDR3 is TGTGCCAGCAGCTTAGGGGGGAGGGGAGAGACCCAGTACTTC. As protein: CASSLGGRGETQYF.

This chain links TRBV7-6 with TRBJ2-1; D is undetermined. Germline V lookup: CDR1 SGHVS, CDR2 FNYEAQ. CDR3 length: 12 amino acids. Trimming cost V 1 base and J 8 bases, with 6 bases left between them. The CDR3 sequence: CASSLGGYEQFF. The CDR3 DNA reads as TGTGCCAGCAGCTTAGGTGGCTATGAGCAGTTCTTC. Based on the CDR3 plus reference TRBV7-6 and TRBJ2-1, the full variable domain is GAGVSQSPRYKVTKRGQDVALRCDPISGHVSLYWYRQALGQGPEFLTYFNYEAQQDKSGLPNDRFSAERPEGSISTLTIQRTEQRDSAMYRCASSLGGYEQFFGPGTRLTVL.

The chain links TRBV19 to TRBJ1-5; tentatively, D is TRBD1 (5 bases). The CDR3 runs to 16 residues. Trimming pared 7 bases from V and 0 bases from J, leaving 16 bases between. The germline gives CDR1 LNHDA, CDR2 SQIVND (reference sequence). Here the CDR3 DNA reads TGTGCCAGTAAACGGGACGGAGCCTATAGCAATCAGCCCCAGCATTTT. Its protein product is CASKRDGAYSNQPQHF.

The chain uses TRBV28 and TRBJ1-2; 9 bases are shared with TRBD1. Germline values: CDR1 MDHEN, CDR2 SYDVKM. This CDR3 has 15 residues. V was pared by 2 bases and J by 8 bases, with 9 bases of the junction left unmatched. The CDR3 sequence is CASSLRTGAIGGYTF. CDR3 coding DNA: TGTGCCAGCAGTTTACGGACAGGGGCAATAGGCGGCTACACCTTC.

The rearrangement uses TRBV10-3 and TRBJ1-4; TRBD1 might be the D (6 bases). Germline V gene lookup returns CDR1 ENHRY and CDR2 SYGVKD. The CDR3 runs to 13 residues. V was pared by 10 bases and J by 4 bases, with 13 bases between. The CDR3: CATTDSRNEKLFF. CDR3 bases: TGTGCCACCACGGACAGCCGTAATGAAAAACTGTTTTTT.

V usage is TRBV30 and J usage is TRBJ1-4, with 9 nucleotides matching TRBD1. After removal of 4 bases from V and 5 bases from J, the junction contained 5 bases not matched to a gene. Germline CDR1 reads GTSNPN; CDR2 reads SVGIG (reference sequence). The CDR3 is 14 residues long. Here the CDR3 DNA reads TGTGCCTGGACTTCCGGGACAGGGAATGAAAAACTGTTTTTT. The encoded protein is CAWTSGTGNEKLFF.

The chain uses TRBV6-1 and TRBJ1-1; unclear D gene. The CDR3 is 16 residues long. V lost 1 base and J 1 base, leaving 13 bases between the germline ends. Germline V gene sequence: CDR1 MNHNS, CDR2 SASEGT. The CDR3 nucleotides are TGTGCCAGCAGTGAAGACGGCAGCCCTTGGAACACTGAAGCTTTCTTT. This translates into CASSEDGSPWNTEAFF.

This clone was seen once. The chain links TRBV19 to TRBJ2-2; weak D call: TRBD2 (5 bases). The CDR3 has 16 amino acids. Between the trimmed V and J ends, which lost 4 bases and 1 base, there was a span of 13 bases. Per germline, CDR1 LNHDA and CDR2 SQIVND (reference sequence). The CDR3 sequence is CASSTLVGVNTGELFF. Written as DNA, the CDR3 is TGTGCCAGTAGTACCCTAGTGGGAGTGAACACCGGGGAGCTGTTTTTT.

The CDR3 DNA sequence: TGTGCCAGCAGCCGGATAGAGACTGGGAATGGCTACACCTTC. This encodes CASSRIETGNGYTF. This chain uses TRBV5-6 with TRBJ1-2; D not resolved. Trimming removed 4 bases at V and 6 bases at J, with 16 bases between. This CDR3 contains 14 residues. Germline lookup yields CDR1 SGHDT and CDR2 YYEEEE.

The count of this clone is one. The gene calls are TRBV28 and TRBJ2-7; D may be TRBD1 (6 bases). Germline V gene sequence: CDR1 MDHEN, CDR2 SYDVKM. V lost 7 bases and J lost 3, with 25 bases in between. This CDR3 contains 17 residues. Here the CDR3 reads CASISPTQGWGVYEQYF. As DNA, the CDR3 is TGTGCCAGCATCTCACCCACACAGGGCTGGGGCGTCTACGAGCAGTACTTC.

The DNA for the CDR3 is TGTGCCAGCAGTATGTCCCGAATGTCCAATGAGCAGTTCTTC. Amino acid sequence: CASSMSRMSNEQFF. The rearrangement joins TRBV2 to TRBJ2-1, with unresolved D. The V gene lost 5 bases and the J gene lost 6 bases, with 14 bases spanning the gap. Germline loops: CDR1 SNHLY, CDR2 FYNNEI. The CDR3 consists of 14 residues.

The gene calls are TRBV9 and TRBJ1-3, with 7 bases matching TRBD1. V gave up 0 bases and J gave up 0 bases; unmatched junction bases: 6. CDR3 length equals 17 residues. Germline lookup yields CDR1 SGDLS and CDR2 YYNGEE. In DNA form, the CDR3 reads TGTGCCAGCAGCGTAGAGACAGGGCCGAACTCTGGAAACACCATATATTTT. Translating gives CASSVETGPNSGNTIYF.

CDR3 coding DNA: TGTGCCAGCAGCCCAATGGGACCCGGGACAGATACGCAGTATTTT. Its protein is CASSPMGPGTDTQYF. The chain has TRBV11-3 and TRBJ2-3; D is possibly TRBD1 or TRBD2 (5 bases each). CDR3 length: 15 residues. CDR1 SGHNT and CDR2 YENEEA come from the germline V gene. Trimming stripped 5 bases from V and 3 bases from J, with 15 bases between.